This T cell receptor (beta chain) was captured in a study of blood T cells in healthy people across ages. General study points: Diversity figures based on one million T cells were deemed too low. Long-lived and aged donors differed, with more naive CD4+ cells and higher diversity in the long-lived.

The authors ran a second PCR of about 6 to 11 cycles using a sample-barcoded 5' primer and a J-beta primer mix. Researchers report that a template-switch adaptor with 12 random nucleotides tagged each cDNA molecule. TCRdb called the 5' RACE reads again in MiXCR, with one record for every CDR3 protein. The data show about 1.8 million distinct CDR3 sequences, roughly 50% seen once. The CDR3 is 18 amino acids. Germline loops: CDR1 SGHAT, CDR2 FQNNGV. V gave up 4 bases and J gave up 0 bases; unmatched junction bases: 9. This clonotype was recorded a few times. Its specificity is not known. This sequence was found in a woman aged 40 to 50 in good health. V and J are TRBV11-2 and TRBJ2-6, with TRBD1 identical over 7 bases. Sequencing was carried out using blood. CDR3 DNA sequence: TGTGCCAGCAGCTCATTCGGGACAGCCTCCTCTGGGGCCAACGTCCTGACTTTC. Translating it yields CASSSFGTASSGANVLTF.